Presented here are 19 T cell receptor beta chains from one specimen sequenced in a study of T-cell reconstitution after alpha-beta-depleted transplantation in children (dated by TCRdb to between 2015 and 2016). Libraries came from PCR. The instrument given in TCRdb is Illumina HiSeq 2500. To normalize quantification of the TCRbeta repertoire, the TCR libraries were built with molecular barcoding that relied on unique molecular identifiers. TCRdb trimmed public reads at Q25 via fastp, called clones via MiXCR and kept in-frame beta chains. Rows matching on CDR3 protein sequence are summarized as one entry with the most common DNA and genes. The table for this sample lists more than 450,000 distinct CDR3 sequences; roughly 18% of them were counted only once. The biggest ten clones account for over 3% of the sample. The specimen was PBMCs from the stem cell graft donor, collected from the stem cell graft. Receptors originate from a human donor who donated a stem cell graft to a child with acute lymphoblastic leukemia.

The chain links TRBV2 to TRBJ2-7, with D possibly being TRBD2 (5 bases). The CDR3 runs 13 residues. V was pared by 3 bases and J by 4 bases, with 10 bases between. Germline CDR1 is SNHLY and CDR2 is FYNNEI. For the CDR3, the DNA is TGTGCCAGCAGTGAGGACTGGGGATACGAGCAGTACTTC. Protein product: CASSEDWGYEQYF.

The rearrangement links TRBV5-1 to TRBJ2-7, with D perhaps TRBD1 or TRBD2 (5 bases each). Per germline, CDR1 SGHRS and CDR2 YFSETQ. CDR3 length: 14 residues. V shed 1 base and J shed 2 bases, with 10 bases lying between them. CDR3 bases: TGCGCCAGCAGCTTGCAGGGAGCTCCCTACGAGCAGTACTTC. Residues: CASSLQGAPYEQYF.

This clonotype was observed a single time. The genes are TRBV2 and TRBJ2-5; 12 bases match TRBD2. Trimming at V came to 9 bases and at J to 2 bases, leaving 4 bases not matched to a gene. Germline-derived CDR1 and CDR2 are SNHLY and FYNNEI. The length of the CDR3 is 14 residues. As DNA, the CDR3 is TGTGCCAGTCTAGCGGGAGGGATTCAAGAGACCCAGTACTTC. It encodes CASLAGGIQETQYF.

The CDR3 DNA follows: TGTGCCAGTAAGGCGGGAGGGCATGAGCAGTTCTTC. Protein: CASKAGGHEQFF. The rearrangement joins TRBV19 to TRBJ2-1, with TRBD2 identical over 9 bases. The CDR3 covers 12 residues. Germline loops: CDR1 LNHDA, CDR2 SQIVND (reference sequence). V lost 7 bases, J lost 8 bases, and 3 bases stayed unmatched.

In this sample, this clonotype turned up a few times. V and J are TRBV7-9 and TRBJ2-1, with 11 bases that match TRBD2. Germline values: CDR1 SEHNR, CDR2 FQNEAQ (reference sequence). The length of the CDR3 is 15 residues. The V and J ends lost 5 bases and 9 bases, in that order; junction bases with no gene match: 9. CDR3 in amino acids: CASSTLAGDSGEQFF. The CDR3 DNA follows: TGTGCCAGCAGCACACTAGCGGGAGATTCGGGTGAGCAGTTCTTC.

The J gene is TRBJ2-7, the V gene TRBV2; 10 bases map to TRBD1. The ends lost 8 bases at V and 1 base at J; junction bases unmatched: 5. The CDR3 runs to 14 residues. Germline V gene sequence: CDR1 SNHLY, CDR2 FYNNEI. Written as DNA, the CDR3 is TGTGCCAGCGGGGACAGGGGCCGTTCCTACGAGCAGTACTTC. Translated, it gives CASGDRGRSYEQYF. The whole variable domain, filled in from reference TRBV2 and TRBJ2-7, reads EPEVTQTPSHQVTQMGQEVILRCVPISNHLYFYWYRQILGQKVEFLVSFYNNEISEKSEIFDDQFSVERPDGSNFTLKIRSTKLEDSAMYFCASGDRGRSYEQYFGPGTRLTVT.

V gene TRBV20-1 combines with J gene TRBJ1-5; 9 bases line up with TRBD1. The germline V gene encodes CDR1 DFQATT and CDR2 SNEGSKA (reference sequence). CDR3 length: 20 amino acids. V trimming: 4 bases; J trimming: 0 bases; junction bases outside the gene matches: 19. This CDR3 is CSATTVDVGQGRDSNQPQHF. CDR3 nucleotides: TGCAGTGCTACCACCGTGGACGTCGGACAGGGGCGAGATAGCAATCAGCCCCAGCATTTT.

This clonotype was counted a few times. As DNA, the CDR3 is TGTGCCAGCAGTGATAGTCCGGGAGGAATGGCAGATACGCAGTATTTT. This translates into CASSDSPGGMADTQYF. The chain links TRBV2 to TRBJ2-3, with 7 nucleotides matching TRBD2. The CDR3 is made up of 16 amino acids. V dropped 3 bases and J dropped 4; count of bases not matched to a gene: 10. The V gene's germline CDR1 is SNHLY and CDR2 FYNNEI.

This chain connects TRBV9 to TRBJ2-2; TRBD1 might be the D (6 bases). The germline gives CDR1 SGDLS, CDR2 YYNGEE. V was shortened by 4 bases and J by 1 base, with 11 bases between the two germline ends. This CDR3 has 15 residues. The CDR3 sequence is CASSPQDRNTGELFF. The CDR3 DNA is TGTGCCAGCAGCCCCCAGGACAGGAACACCGGGGAGCTGTTTTTT.

This clonotype appeared many times. This chain uses TRBV9 with TRBJ2-7, with D possibly matching TRBD2 (5 bases). Germline V gives CDR1 SGDLS, CDR2 YYNGEE. V was trimmed by 0 bases and J by 3 bases, leaving 13 bases between them. This CDR3 has 15 residues. The CDR3 region has the DNA TGTGCCAGCAGCGTAGGAGCGGCAACGCTCTACGAGCAGTACTTC. This encodes CASSVGAATLYEQYF.

The chain is built from TRBV28 and TRBJ2-5; D may match TRBD1 or TRBD2 (5 bases each). V lost 6 bases, J lost 2 bases, and 16 bases lay in between. Germline-derived CDR1 and CDR2 are MDHEN and SYDVKM. The CDR3 covers 15 residues. The CDR3 coding sequence is TGTGCCAGCAGCCTCCCCGGGACGCAGCAAGAGACCCAGTACTTC. This translates into CASSLPGTQQETQYF.

The gene calls are TRBV4-2 and TRBJ1-1; D is undetermined. CDR3 length: 16 residues. CDR1 and CDR2 from the germline V gene are LGHNA and YNFKEQ. Trimming cost V 3 bases and J 0 bases, with 14 bases left between them. The CDR3 region is CASSHKELLMNTEAFF. In nucleotides, the CDR3 is TGTGCCAGCAGCCACAAGGAGCTATTGATGAACACTGAAGCTTTCTTT.

This chain connects TRBV7-9 to TRBJ2-7, with D hard to call. CDR3 length: 13 residues. V lost 5 bases, J lost 5 bases, and 13 bases lay in between. Germline V lookup: CDR1 SEHNR, CDR2 FQNEAQ (reference sequence). The CDR3 DNA reads as TGTGCCAGCAGCCAACGTGACCAGCACGAGCAGTACTTC. Encoded protein: CASSQRDQHEQYF.

The CDR3 loop reads CASSPRLQTSGNEQFF. In DNA form, the CDR3 reads TGTGCCAGCAGCCCTCGACTGCAAACTAGCGGCAATGAGCAGTTCTTC. The rearrangement uses TRBV7-6 and TRBJ2-1; TRBD2 matches at 8 bases. The CDR3 runs to 16 residues. Germline CDR1 is SGHVS and CDR2 is FNYEAQ. V was clipped by 5 bases and J by 6 bases; unmatched bases: 12.

The CDR3 spells CSVVGLNSYEQYF. In nucleotides, the CDR3 is TGCAGCGTTGTAGGGCTAAACTCCTACGAGCAGTACTTC. The rearrangement joins TRBV29-1 to TRBJ2-7; the D is unclear. The CDR3 is 13 amino acids. Germline CDR1 and CDR2: SQVTM and ANQGSEA. V was shortened by 4 bases and J by 0 bases, with 10 bases between the two germline ends.

V gene TRBV18 combines with J gene TRBJ2-7; TRBD2 matches at 7 bases. CDR1 is KGHSH and CDR2 is LQKENI in the germline V gene. This CDR3 is 14 amino acids long. V lost 4 bases, J lost 6 bases, and 9 bases stayed unmatched. Written as DNA, the CDR3 is TGTGCCAGCTCACAAAGAGGGAGGGGCTCCGAGCAGTACTTC. Its protein product is CASSQRGRGSEQYF. Full variable domain (missing parts from reference TRBV18 and TRBJ2-7): NAGVMQNPRHLVRRRGQEARLRCSPMKGHSHVYWYRQLPEEGLKFMVYLQKENIIDESGMPKERFSAEFPKEGPSILRIQQVVRGDSAAYFCASSQRGRGSEQYFGPGTRLTVT.

This clonotype was observed a handful of times. V gene TRBV5-1 combines with J gene TRBJ2-7, with D possibly TRBD2 on 5 matching bases. This CDR3 contains 14 residues. Trimming shortened V by 0 bases and J by 3 bases, and 10 bases separated the two germline ends. Germline V gene sequence: CDR1 SGHRS, CDR2 YFSETQ. In DNA, the CDR3 is TGCGCCAGCAGCTTGGGGCCTAGCCTCTACGAGCAGTACTTC. Its protein product is CASSLGPSLYEQYF.

The chain recombines TRBV19 with TRBJ1-5, with TRBD1 as a possible D gene (5 bases). This CDR3 is 14 amino acids long. Germline assignment: CDR1 LNHDA and CDR2 SQIVND (reference sequence). Deletions cut 5 bases from V and 9 bases from J, with 17 bases between. The CDR3 loop is CASSGGTLTVPQHF. The CDR3, as DNA: TGTGCCAGTAGTGGGGGGACTTTAACAGTGCCCCAGCATTTT.

This clonotype was seen a few times. CDR3 in DNA: TGCGCCAGCAGACGGGACACCGCCACCGATACGCAGTATTTT. It yields the protein CASRRDTATDTQYF. J is TRBJ2-3 and V is TRBV10-1; weak D call: TRBD1 (6 bases). V lost 6 bases and J 6 bases, leaving 16 bases between the germline ends. The CDR3 consists of 14 residues. The V gene's germline CDR1 is WNHNN and CDR2 SYGVQD (reference sequence).